The 30 T cell receptor beta chains reported below all come from one sample, sequenced in a study of cytomegalovirus exposure and HLA in healthy donors. Use of 60 Vbeta and 13 Jbeta primers characterized the PCR. Assay: immunoSEQ multiplex PCR; the TCRdb copy retains only in-frame clones and omits some. This specimen shows over 65,000 clones; the ten leading clones hold around 1.1%. The sequenced sample consisted of PBMCs. Receptors originate from a young woman in good health and CMV-seronegative.

The chain combines TRBV6-4 with TRBJ2-1; no reliable D call. V lost 0 bases to trimming and J lost 0 bases, with 9 bases between them. The CDR3 extends over 16 amino acids. Germline values: CDR1 MRHNA, CDR2 SNTAGT. CDR3 in DNA: TGTGCCAGCAGTGACTCGGCGGATAGCTCCTACAATGAGCAGTTCTTC. It specifies CASSDSADSSYNEQFF.

The chain links TRBV11-2 to TRBJ2-1, with D possibly being TRBD1 (5 bases). Between the trimmed V and J ends, which lost 6 bases and 0 bases, there was a span of 9 bases. CDR1 and CDR2 from the germline V gene are SGHAT and FQNNGV. CDR3 length equals 14 residues. CDR3 residues: CASRLQGSYNEQFF. In nucleotides, the CDR3 is TGTGCCAGCAGGCTCCAGGGCTCCTACAATGAGCAGTTCTTC. Drawing the rest from reference TRBV11-2 and TRBJ2-1, the complete variable domain is EAGVAQSPRYKIIEKRQSVAFWCNPISGHATLYWYQQILGQGPKLLIQFQNNGVVDDSQLPKDRFSAERLKGVDSTLKIQPAKLEDSAVYLCASRLQGSYNEQFFGPGTRLTVL.

The V call is TRBV5-1, the J call TRBJ1-1; D unclear. This CDR3 is built from 14 residues. Germline V gene sequence: CDR1 SGHRS, CDR2 YFSETQ. Trimming left V 4 bases short and J 0 bases short, with 10 bases between. DNA for the CDR3: TGCGCCAGCAGCCCCCGGGAGATGAACACTGAAGCTTTCTTT. It codes for CASSPREMNTEAFF.

V is TRBV18 and J is TRBJ2-2; 9 bases map to TRBD2. The CDR3 consists of 16 residues. CDR1 is KGHSH and CDR2 is LQKENI in the germline V gene. V shed 3 bases and J 1 base; nucleotides not matched to a gene: 3. This CDR3 reads CASSPGTSRNTGELFF. CDR3 coding DNA: TGTGCCAGCTCACCCGGGACTAGCCGGAACACCGGGGAGCTGTTTTTT.

This sequence joins TRBV6-1 and TRBJ1-1; D unclear. Trimming stripped 8 bases from V and 1 base from J, with 5 bases between. The CDR3 runs to 11 residues. In germline, CDR1 is MNHNS, CDR2 SASEGT. The chain's CDR3 is CASVSNTEAFF. CDR3 in DNA: TGTGCCAGCGTCTCGAACACTGAAGCTTTCTTT.

This chain connects TRBV5-4 to TRBJ2-5; the match to TRBD2 covers 13 bases. Germline V gene data show CDR1 as SGHNT and CDR2 as YYREEE (reference sequence). The length of the CDR3 is 16 residues. V dropped 4 bases and J dropped 1; count of bases not matched to a gene: 4. The DNA for the CDR3 is TGTGCCAGCAGCCGGGGGACTAGCGGGGTCCAAGAGACCCAGTACTTC. Its translation is CASSRGTSGVQETQYF.

The chain uses TRBV28 and TRBJ2-1; 8 bases map to TRBD2. The V segment lost 4 bases and the J segment 4 bases; nucleotides outside the gene matches: 6. The germline gives CDR1 MDHEN, CDR2 SYDVKM. The CDR3 is 15 amino acids. CDR3 coding DNA: TGTGCCAGCAGTTCCATAGCGGGAAGGTACAATGAGCAGTTCTTC. This gives the protein CASSSIAGRYNEQFF.

The V gene is TRBV7-9, the J gene TRBJ2-1, with TRBD1 matching over 7 bases. The CDR3 is 13 amino acids. The V gene's germline CDR1 is SEHNR and CDR2 FQNEAQ (reference sequence). The V segment lost 6 bases and the J segment 10 bases; nucleotides outside the gene matches: 9. This CDR3 is CASRPEGAREQFF. The CDR3 DNA reads TGTGCCAGCAGGCCCGAGGGGGCAAGGGAGCAGTTCTTC.

The genes are TRBV5-1 and TRBJ1-2; 9 positions match TRBD1. The germline gives CDR1 SGHRS, CDR2 YFSETQ. With 0 bases clipped from V and 2 bases from J, the junction kept 11 bases outside the gene matches. The CDR3 is 18 amino acids. CDR3 sequence (DNA): TGCGCCAGCAGCTTGGCCTGGACTAGAGGACAGGGGAACTATGGCTACACCTTC. Residues: CASSLAWTRGQGNYGYTF.

The chain uses TRBV11-2 and TRBJ2-7; D might be TRBD1 (6 bases). The germline CDR1 and CDR2 sequences are SGHAT and FQNNGV. The CDR3 is made up of 15 amino acids. With 1 base removed from V and 4 bases from J, the gap between germline ends came to 14 bases. The CDR3 here is CASSLGTGRGYEQYF. For the CDR3, the DNA is TGTGCCAGCAGCTTAGGTACGGGCAGGGGATACGAGCAGTACTTC.

The chain has TRBV5-1 and TRBJ1-5, with 8 bases identical to TRBD1. This CDR3 has 16 amino acids. With V trimmed by 5 bases and J by 4 bases, 11 bases remained unmatched. The germline CDR1 and CDR2 sequences are SGHRS and YFSETQ. CDR3 DNA sequence: TGCGCCAGCAGGTATCAGGGGGCCCTTGGAAATCAGCCCCAGCATTTT. It is translated as CASRYQGALGNQPQHF. Supplemented by reference TRBV5-1 and TRBJ1-5, the full variable domain reads KAGVTQTPRYLIKTRGQQVTLSCSPISGHRSVSWYQQTPGQGLQFLFEYFSETQRNKGNFPGRFSGRQFSNSRSEMNVSTLELGDSALYLCASRYQGALGNQPQHFGDGTRLSIL.

The chain is built from TRBV6-1 and TRBJ1-6, with D maybe TRBD1 (5 bases). The V and J ends lost 2 bases and 7 bases respectively, with 18 bases between them. The germline V gene has CDR1 MNHNS and CDR2 SASEGT. CDR3 length equals 17 residues. The DNA for the CDR3 is TGTGCCAGCAGTGAATTTGGCCAGGGTGTCCAGAATTCACCCCTCCACTTT. Translated: CASSEFGQGVQNSPLHF.

The chain uses TRBV30 and TRBJ2-1; 14 nucleotides match TRBD2. Germline V CDR1 and CDR2: GTSNPN, SVGIG (reference sequence). The CDR3 is 15 residues long. The CDR3 here is CAVEAGTSGSNEQFF. In DNA, the CDR3 is TGTGCTGTCGAAGCCGGGACTAGCGGGAGTAATGAGCAGTTCTTC.

This chain joins TRBV27 and TRBJ2-7; D is unresolved. In germline, CDR1 is MNHEY, CDR2 SMNVEV (reference sequence). CDR3 size: 13 residues. The V end was cut by 5 bases, the J end by 3 bases, with 11 bases between. CDR3: CASSQNHLYEQYF. The CDR3, as DNA: TGTGCCAGCAGTCAGAATCATCTCTACGAGCAGTACTTC.

The rearrangement joins TRBV30 to TRBJ2-1; 10 nucleotides align to TRBD2. The CDR3 contains 15 residues. The J segment lost 5 bases and the V segment lost 0 bases, leaving 4 bases of the junction unmatched. Germline CDR1 and CDR2: GTSNPN and SVGIG (reference sequence). The CDR3 is CAWSVLAGADNEQFF. The CDR3 DNA is TGTGCCTGGAGTGTTCTAGCGGGGGCCGACAATGAGCAGTTCTTC.

CDR3 amino acids: CASSLKGSGELFF. Here the CDR3 DNA reads TGTGCCAGCAGCTTAAAGGGGTCCGGGGAGCTGTTTTTT. This sequence joins TRBV13 and TRBJ2-2, with a weak D call TRBD1 (5 bases). Per the germline V gene, CDR1 is PRHDT and CDR2 is FYEKMQ (reference sequence). The CDR3 sequence is 13 residues long. Deletions cut 2 bases from V and 6 bases from J, with 7 bases between.

The rearrangement uses TRBV6-1 and TRBJ1-1; TRBD1 matches 9 bases. Looked up from germline, CDR1 is MNHNS and CDR2 is SASEGT. The CDR3 length is 13 residues. V was pared by 7 bases and J by 7 bases, with 7 bases of the junction left unmatched. As DNA, the CDR3 is TGTGCCAGCAAGAACAGGGGGCGTGGTGAAGCTTTCTTT. It translates to CASKNRGRGEAFF.

The chain combines TRBV9 with TRBJ2-1; TRBD2 matches at 10 bases. The CDR3 has 16 residues. The germline gives CDR1 SGDLS, CDR2 YYNGEE. The V segment lost 1 base and the J segment 2 bases; nucleotides outside the gene matches: 3. This CDR3 is CASSVRSGRAYNEQFF. In nucleotides, the CDR3 is TGTGCCAGCAGCGTACGGAGCGGGAGGGCCTACAATGAGCAGTTCTTC.

The chain has TRBV4-1 and TRBJ2-7; D is uncertain. The CDR3 is 15 amino acids. Trimming pared 1 base from V and 4 bases from J, leaving 14 bases between. Germline V gene sequence: CDR1 MGHRA, CDR2 YSYEKL. The CDR3 DNA reads TGCGCCAGCAGCCAAGGAGACTCAGAGTCATACGAGCAGTACTTC. This codes for CASSQGDSESYEQYF.

The chain is built from TRBV30 and TRBJ2-5, with 11 nucleotides matching TRBD2. This CDR3 contains 16 residues. V lost 1 base, J lost 5 bases, and 9 bases stayed unmatched. CDR1 is GTSNPN, CDR2 SVGIG, per germline (reference sequence). CDR3 protein: CAWSAVSGRAGETQYF. CDR3 nucleotides: TGTGCCTGGAGTGCCGTTAGCGGGAGGGCCGGGGAGACCCAGTACTTC.

Regarding this clone: The junction departs from germline at one end; a sequencing error may be responsible. The chain has TRBV4-1 and TRBJ1-1, with D maybe TRBD1 (5 bases). Germline CDR1 reads MGHRA; CDR2 reads YSYEKL. The CDR3 is 13 residues long. The CDR3 DNA follows: TGCGCCAGCAGCCAAGATAAGGGGACTGAAGATTTCTTT. It codes for CASSQDKGTEDFF.

The chain recombines TRBV2 with TRBJ1-2, with D perhaps matching TRBD1 (5 bases). Trimming removed 5 bases from V and 3 bases from J, with 10 bases in between. The CDR3 extends over 13 amino acids. Germline loops: CDR1 SNHLY, CDR2 FYNNEI. CDR3 coding DNA: TGTGCCAGCAGTTCAGGGAAAGACTATGGCTACACCTTC. Amino acids: CASSSGKDYGYTF. Looking up the rest from reference TRBV2 and TRBJ1-2 gives the full variable domain: EPEVTQTPSHQVTQMGQEVILRCVPISNHLYFYWYRQILGQKVEFLVSFYNNEISEKSEIFDDQFSVERPDGSNFTLKIRSTKLEDSAMYFCASSSGKDYGYTFGSGTRLTVV.

Remarks on this clone: The germline gene is not matched at one end of the junction; a read error may be the cause. The rearrangement links TRBV29-1 to TRBJ1-2; D possibly corresponds to TRBD1 (6 bases). CDR1 is SQVTM and CDR2 is ANQGSEA in the germline V gene. There are 15 residues in the CDR3. CDR3 nucleotides: TGCGCATTCTCCGGCCTCAGGGGCCCTAATTATGGCTACACCTTC. The encoded protein is CAFSGLRGPNYGYTF.

The chain employs TRBV6-1 and TRBJ2-7; 9 bases agree with TRBD1. Per the germline V gene, CDR1 is MNHNS and CDR2 is SASEGT. The V gene end was trimmed by 7 bases and the J gene end by 5 bases; junction bases not matched to a gene: 6. The CDR3 sequence is 13 residues long. The CDR3 loop reads CASTWDRANEQYF. In DNA, the CDR3 is TGTGCCAGCACGTGGGACAGGGCCAACGAGCAGTACTTC.

The chain couples TRBV15 to TRBJ2-7; 9 bases are shared with TRBD1. The CDR3 is made up of 18 amino acids. Germline V gives CDR1 LNHNV, CDR2 YYDKDF (reference sequence). V dropped 1 base and J dropped 5; count of bases not matched to a gene: 15. CDR3 amino acids: CATSRVSFLETGGDEQYF. DNA of the CDR3: TGTGCCACCAGCAGAGTAAGCTTTCTCGAGACAGGGGGGGACGAGCAGTACTTC.

This sequence joins TRBV5-1 and TRBJ2-7, with D tentatively TRBD2 (6 bases). The V gene lost 0 bases and the J gene lost 4 bases, with 11 bases spanning the gap. This CDR3 comprises 14 residues. Per germline, CDR1 SGHRS and CDR2 YFSETQ. The CDR3 DNA reads TGCGCCAGCAGCTTGGGGGCAGGGAGGTACGAGCAGTACTTC. Translation gives CASSLGAGRYEQYF.

This chain uses TRBV30 with TRBJ1-1; D gene uncertain. The V and J ends lost 5 bases and 1 base respectively, with 11 bases between them. Germline values: CDR1 GTSNPN, CDR2 SVGIG (reference sequence). There are 13 residues in the CDR3. The DNA for the CDR3 is TGTGCCTGGGCGGTGATGGAGAACACTGAAGCTTTCTTT. Protein sequence: CAWAVMENTEAFF.

V usage is TRBV7-6 and J usage is TRBJ2-1; maybe TRBD2 (5 bases). Germline V lookup: CDR1 SGHVS, CDR2 FNYEAQ. V was cut by 9 bases and J by 9 bases, with 24 bases left in between. The CDR3 is 15 amino acids. This CDR3 reads CARGVAGGLWGEQFF. CDR3 nucleotide sequence: TGTGCCAGGGGCGTGGCGGGTGGGCTGTGGGGTGAGCAGTTCTTC.

The rearrangement joins TRBV2 to TRBJ2-7; D perhaps matches TRBD2 (6 bases). Deletions cut 3 bases from V and 5 bases from J, with 11 bases between. This CDR3 is built from 13 residues. Per the germline V gene, CDR1 is SNHLY and CDR2 is FYNNEI. DNA of the CDR3: TGTGCCAGCAGTGAGGGTAGGGAGGACGAGCAGTACTTC. Its translation is CASSEGREDEQYF.

The chain is built from TRBV29-1 and TRBJ2-6, with TRBD1 matching over 10 bases. Germline trimming cut 5 bases from V and 0 bases from J; bases unmatched to any gene: 4. CDR1 and CDR2 from the germline V gene are SQVTM and ANQGSEA. This CDR3 has 16 amino acids. In nucleotides, the CDR3 is TGCAGCGTTCGGGACAGGGGCGTCTCTGGGGCCAACGTCCTGACTTTC. Protein sequence: CSVRDRGVSGANVLTF.